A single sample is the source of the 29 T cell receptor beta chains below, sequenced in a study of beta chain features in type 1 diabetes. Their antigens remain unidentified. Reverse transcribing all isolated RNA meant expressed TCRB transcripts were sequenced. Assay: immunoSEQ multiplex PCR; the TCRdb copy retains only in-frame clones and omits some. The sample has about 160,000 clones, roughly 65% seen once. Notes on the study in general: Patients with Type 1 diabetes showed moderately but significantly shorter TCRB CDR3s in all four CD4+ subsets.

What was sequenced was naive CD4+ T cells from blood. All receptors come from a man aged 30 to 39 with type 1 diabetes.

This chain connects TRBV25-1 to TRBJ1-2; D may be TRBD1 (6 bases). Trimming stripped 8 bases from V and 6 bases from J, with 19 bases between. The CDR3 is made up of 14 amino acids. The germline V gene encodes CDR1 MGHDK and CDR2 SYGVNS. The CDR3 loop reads CASALESGANGYTF. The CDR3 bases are TGTGCCAGCGCGCTCGAATCAGGGGCGAATGGCTACACCTTC.

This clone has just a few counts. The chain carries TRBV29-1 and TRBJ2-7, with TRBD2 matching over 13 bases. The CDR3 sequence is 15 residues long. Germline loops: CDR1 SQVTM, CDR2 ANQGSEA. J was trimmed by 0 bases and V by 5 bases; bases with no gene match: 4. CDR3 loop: CSVSGTSGNSYEQYF. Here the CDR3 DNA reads TGCAGCGTTTCCGGGACTAGCGGGAACTCCTACGAGCAGTACTTC.

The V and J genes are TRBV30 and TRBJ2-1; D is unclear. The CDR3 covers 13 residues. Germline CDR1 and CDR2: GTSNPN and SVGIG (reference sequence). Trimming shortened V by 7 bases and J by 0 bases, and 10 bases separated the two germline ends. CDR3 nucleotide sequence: TGTGCCTCGGCTGGGCCCTCCTACAATGAGCAGTTCTTC. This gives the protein CASAGPSYNEQFF.

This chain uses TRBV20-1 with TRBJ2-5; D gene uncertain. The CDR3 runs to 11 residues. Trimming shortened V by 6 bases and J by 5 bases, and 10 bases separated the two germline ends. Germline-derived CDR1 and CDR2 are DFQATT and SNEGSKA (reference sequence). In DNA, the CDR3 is TGCAGTGCCACGGTGGCTGAGACCCAGTACTTC. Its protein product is CSATVAETQYF.

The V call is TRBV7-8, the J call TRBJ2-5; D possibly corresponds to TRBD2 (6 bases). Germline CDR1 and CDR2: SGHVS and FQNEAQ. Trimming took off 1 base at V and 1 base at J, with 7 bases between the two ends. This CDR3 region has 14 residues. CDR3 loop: CASSLGRVQETQYF. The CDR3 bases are TGTGCCAGCAGCTTAGGGAGGGTCCAAGAGACCCAGTACTTC.

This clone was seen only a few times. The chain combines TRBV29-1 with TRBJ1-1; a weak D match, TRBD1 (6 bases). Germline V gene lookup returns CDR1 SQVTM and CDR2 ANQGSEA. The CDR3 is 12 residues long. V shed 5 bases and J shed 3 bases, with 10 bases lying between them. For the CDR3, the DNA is TGCAGCGTTATTCACAGGGACACTGAAGCTTTCTTT. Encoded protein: CSVIHRDTEAFF.

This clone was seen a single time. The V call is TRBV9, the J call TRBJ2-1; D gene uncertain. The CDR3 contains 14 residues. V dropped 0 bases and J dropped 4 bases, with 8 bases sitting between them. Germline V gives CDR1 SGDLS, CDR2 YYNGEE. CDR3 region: CASSVAQKYNEQFF. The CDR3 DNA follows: TGTGCCAGCAGCGTAGCCCAGAAATACAATGAGCAGTTCTTC.

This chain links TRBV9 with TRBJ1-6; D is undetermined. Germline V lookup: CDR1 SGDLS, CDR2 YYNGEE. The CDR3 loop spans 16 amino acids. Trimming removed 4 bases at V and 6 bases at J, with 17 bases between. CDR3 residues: CASSRLDTLSNSPLHF. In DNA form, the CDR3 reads TGTGCCAGCAGCCGCCTTGACACTCTCAGTAATTCACCCCTCCACTTT.

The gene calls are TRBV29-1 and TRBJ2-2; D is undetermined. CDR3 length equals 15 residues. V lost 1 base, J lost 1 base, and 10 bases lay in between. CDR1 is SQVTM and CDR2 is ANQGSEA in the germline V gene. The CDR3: CSVEVAPGNTGELFF. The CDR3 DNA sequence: TGCAGCGTTGAAGTGGCCCCAGGGAACACCGGGGAGCTGTTTTTT.

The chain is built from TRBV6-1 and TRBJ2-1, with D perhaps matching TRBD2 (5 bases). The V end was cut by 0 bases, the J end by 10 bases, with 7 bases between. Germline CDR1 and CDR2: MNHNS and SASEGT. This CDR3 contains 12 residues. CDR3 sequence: CASSEAGAEQFF. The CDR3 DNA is TGTGCCAGCAGTGAAGCGGGAGCGGAGCAGTTCTTC.

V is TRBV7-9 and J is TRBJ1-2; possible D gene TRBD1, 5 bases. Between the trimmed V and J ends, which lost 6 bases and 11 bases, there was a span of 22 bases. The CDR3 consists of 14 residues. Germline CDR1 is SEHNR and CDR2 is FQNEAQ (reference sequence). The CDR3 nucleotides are TGTGCCAGCAGATCAGCCGGGACCCATGGGGGTTACACCTTC. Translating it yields CASRSAGTHGGYTF.

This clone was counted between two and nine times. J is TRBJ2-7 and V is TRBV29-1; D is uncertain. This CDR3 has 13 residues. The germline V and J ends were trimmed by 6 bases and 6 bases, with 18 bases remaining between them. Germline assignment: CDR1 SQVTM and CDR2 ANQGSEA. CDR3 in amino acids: CSVAQVRWAEQYF. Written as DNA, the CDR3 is TGCAGCGTCGCCCAAGTGAGATGGGCCGAGCAGTACTTC.

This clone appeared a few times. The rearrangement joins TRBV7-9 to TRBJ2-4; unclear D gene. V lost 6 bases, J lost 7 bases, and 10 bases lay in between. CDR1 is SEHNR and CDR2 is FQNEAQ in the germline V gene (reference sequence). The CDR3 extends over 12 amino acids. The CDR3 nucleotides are TGTGCCAGCAGGGGCTCCGCTAACATTCAGTACTTC. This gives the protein CASRGSANIQYF.

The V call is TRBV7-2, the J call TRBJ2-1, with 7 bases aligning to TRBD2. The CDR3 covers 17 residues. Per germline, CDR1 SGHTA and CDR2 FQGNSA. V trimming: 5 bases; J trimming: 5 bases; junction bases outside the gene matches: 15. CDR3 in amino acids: CASSQGGQAGPNNEQFF. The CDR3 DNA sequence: TGTGCCAGCAGCCAGGGTGGACAAGCGGGGCCAAACAATGAGCAGTTCTTC.

The CDR3 nucleotides are TGCAGCGTTGAAGGAGGGAGCGGAGCTTTCTTT. It yields the protein CSVEGGSGAFF. The rearrangement joins TRBV29-1 to TRBJ1-1, with D hard to call. The V end lost 1 base, the J end lost 10 bases, and 10 bases lay between the germline ends. This CDR3 is 11 amino acids long. CDR1 SQVTM and CDR2 ANQGSEA come from the germline V gene.

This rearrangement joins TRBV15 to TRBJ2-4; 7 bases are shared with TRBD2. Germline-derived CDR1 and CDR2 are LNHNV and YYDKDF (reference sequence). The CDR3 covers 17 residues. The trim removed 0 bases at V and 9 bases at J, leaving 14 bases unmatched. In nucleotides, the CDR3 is TGTGCCACCAGCAGAGATGGCGGATTAGCGGGTTTAGGCATTCAGTACTTC. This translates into CATSRDGGLAGLGIQYF.

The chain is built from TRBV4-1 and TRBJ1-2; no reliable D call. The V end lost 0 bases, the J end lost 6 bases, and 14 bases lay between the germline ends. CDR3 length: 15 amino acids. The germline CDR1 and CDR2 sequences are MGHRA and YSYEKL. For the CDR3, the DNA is TGCGCCAGCAGCCAAGATGTGGTTTTAGCGCATGGCTACACCTTC. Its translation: CASSQDVVLAHGYTF.

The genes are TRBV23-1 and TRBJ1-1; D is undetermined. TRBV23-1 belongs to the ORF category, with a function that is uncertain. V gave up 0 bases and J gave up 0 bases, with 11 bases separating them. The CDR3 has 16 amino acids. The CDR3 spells CASSQSLGPLNTEAFF. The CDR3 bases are TGCGCCAGCAGTCAATCGTTAGGGCCGCTGAACACTGAAGCTTTCTTT.

The CDR3 spells CASYGGIMYNEQFF. The CDR3 bases are TGCGCCAGCTACGGGGGAATAATGTACAATGAGCAGTTCTTC. V is TRBV10-2 and J is TRBJ2-1, with D possibly matching TRBD2 (6 bases). Germline-derived CDR1 and CDR2 are WSHSY and SAAADI. The CDR3 contains 14 residues. V dropped 8 bases and J dropped 4 bases, with 15 bases sitting between them.

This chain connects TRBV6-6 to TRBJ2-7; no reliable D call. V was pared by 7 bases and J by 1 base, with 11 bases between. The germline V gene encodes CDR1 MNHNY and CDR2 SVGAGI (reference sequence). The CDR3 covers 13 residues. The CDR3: CASKSRQSYEQYF. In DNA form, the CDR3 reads TGTGCCAGCAAGTCTAGGCAATCCTACGAGCAGTACTTC.

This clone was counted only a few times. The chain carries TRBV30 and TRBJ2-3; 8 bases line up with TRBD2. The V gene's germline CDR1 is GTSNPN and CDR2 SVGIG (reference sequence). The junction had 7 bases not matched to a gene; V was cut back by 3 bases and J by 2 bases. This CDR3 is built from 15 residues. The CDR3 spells CAWRPAGAYTDTQYF. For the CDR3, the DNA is TGTGCCTGGAGGCCAGCGGGGGCCTACACAGATACGCAGTATTTT. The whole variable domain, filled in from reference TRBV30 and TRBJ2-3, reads SQTIHQWPATLVQPVGSPLSLECTVEGTSNPNLYWYRQAAGRGLQLLFYSVGIGQISSEVPQNLSASRPQDRQFILSSKKLLLSDSGFYLCAWRPAGAYTDTQYFGPGTRLTVL.

The CDR3 loop reads CASSSPAGDTQYF. CDR3 bases: TGTGCCAGCAGTTCCCCGGCCGGGGATACGCAGTATTTT. The chain combines TRBV28 with TRBJ2-3, with D uncertain. Germline CDR1 MDHEN, CDR2 SYDVKM. This CDR3 spans 13 amino acids. V lost 4 bases and J 6 bases, leaving 11 bases between the germline ends.

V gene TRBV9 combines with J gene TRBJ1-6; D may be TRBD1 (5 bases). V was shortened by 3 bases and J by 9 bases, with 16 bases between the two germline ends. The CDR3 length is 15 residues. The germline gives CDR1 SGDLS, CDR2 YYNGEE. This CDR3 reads CASSGTGRVGSPLHF. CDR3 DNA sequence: TGTGCCAGCAGCGGGACGGGCAGGGTTGGTTCACCCCTCCACTTT.

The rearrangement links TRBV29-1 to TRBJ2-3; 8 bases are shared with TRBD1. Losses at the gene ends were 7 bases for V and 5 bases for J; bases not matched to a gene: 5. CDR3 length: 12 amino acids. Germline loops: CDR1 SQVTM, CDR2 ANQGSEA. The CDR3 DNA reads TGCAGCGGTGACAGGGGTGAAGATACGCAGTATTTT. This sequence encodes CSGDRGEDTQYF.

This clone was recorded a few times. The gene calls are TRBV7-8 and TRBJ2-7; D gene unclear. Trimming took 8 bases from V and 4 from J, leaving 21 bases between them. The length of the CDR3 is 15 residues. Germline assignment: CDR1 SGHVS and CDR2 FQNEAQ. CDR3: CASSGRNVQVYEQYF. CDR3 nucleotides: TGTGCCAGCTCCGGACGTAATGTCCAAGTATACGAGCAGTACTTC.

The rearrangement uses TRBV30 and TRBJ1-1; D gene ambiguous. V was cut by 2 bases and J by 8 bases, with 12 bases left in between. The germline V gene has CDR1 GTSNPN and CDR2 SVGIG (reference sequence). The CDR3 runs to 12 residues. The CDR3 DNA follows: TGTGCCTGGAGTTTATCGACGGGGGAAGCTTTCTTT. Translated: CAWSLSTGEAFF.

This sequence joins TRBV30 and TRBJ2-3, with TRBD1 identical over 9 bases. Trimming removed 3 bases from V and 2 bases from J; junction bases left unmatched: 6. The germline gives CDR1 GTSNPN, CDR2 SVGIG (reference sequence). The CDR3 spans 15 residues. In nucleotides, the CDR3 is TGTGCCTGGAGCCGGACAGGGGATTACACAGATACGCAGTATTTT. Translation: CAWSRTGDYTDTQYF.

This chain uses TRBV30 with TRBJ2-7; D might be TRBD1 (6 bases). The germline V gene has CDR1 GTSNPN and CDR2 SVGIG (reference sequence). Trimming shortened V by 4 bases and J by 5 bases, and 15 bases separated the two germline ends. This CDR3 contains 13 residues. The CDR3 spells CAWTGGHRDEQYF. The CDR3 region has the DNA TGTGCCTGGACTGGGGGACATCGAGACGAGCAGTACTTC. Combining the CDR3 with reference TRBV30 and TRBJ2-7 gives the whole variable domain SQTIHQWPATLVQPVGSPLSLECTVEGTSNPNLYWYRQAAGRGLQLLFYSVGIGQISSEVPQNLSASRPQDRQFILSSKKLLLSDSGFYLCAWTGGHRDEQYFGPGTRLTVT.

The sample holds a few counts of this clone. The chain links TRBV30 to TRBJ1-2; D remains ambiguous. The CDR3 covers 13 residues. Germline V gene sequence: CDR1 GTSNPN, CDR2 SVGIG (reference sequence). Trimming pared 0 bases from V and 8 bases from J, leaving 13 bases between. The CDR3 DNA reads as TGTGCCTGGAGTGTAGAGGTGTCAGTAGGCTACACCTTC. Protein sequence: CAWSVEVSVGYTF.